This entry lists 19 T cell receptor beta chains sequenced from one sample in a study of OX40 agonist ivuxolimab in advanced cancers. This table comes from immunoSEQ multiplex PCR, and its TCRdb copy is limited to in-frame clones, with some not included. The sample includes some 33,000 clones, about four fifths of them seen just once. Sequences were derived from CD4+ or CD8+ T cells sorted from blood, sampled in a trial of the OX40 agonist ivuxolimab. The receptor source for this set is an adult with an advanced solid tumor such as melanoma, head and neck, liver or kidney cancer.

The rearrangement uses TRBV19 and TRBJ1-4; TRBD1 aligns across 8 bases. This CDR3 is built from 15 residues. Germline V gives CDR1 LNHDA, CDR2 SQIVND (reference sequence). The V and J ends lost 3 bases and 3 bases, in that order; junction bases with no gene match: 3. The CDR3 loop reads CASSILQGANEKLFF. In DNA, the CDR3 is TGTGCCAGTAGTATCCTACAGGGGGCTAATGAAAAACTGTTTTTT.

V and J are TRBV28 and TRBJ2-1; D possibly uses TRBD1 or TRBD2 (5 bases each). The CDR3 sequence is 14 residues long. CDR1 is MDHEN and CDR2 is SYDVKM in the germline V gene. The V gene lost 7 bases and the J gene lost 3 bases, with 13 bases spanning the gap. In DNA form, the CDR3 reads TGTGCCAGCAAAGGGGAGCGGCACTACAATGAGCAGTTCTTC. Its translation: CASKGERHYNEQFF.

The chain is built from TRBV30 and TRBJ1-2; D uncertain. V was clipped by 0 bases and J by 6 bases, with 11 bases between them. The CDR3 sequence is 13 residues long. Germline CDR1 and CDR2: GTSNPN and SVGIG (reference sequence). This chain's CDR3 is CAWSVTERHGYTF. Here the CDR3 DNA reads TGTGCCTGGAGTGTCACAGAACGCCATGGCTACACCTTC.

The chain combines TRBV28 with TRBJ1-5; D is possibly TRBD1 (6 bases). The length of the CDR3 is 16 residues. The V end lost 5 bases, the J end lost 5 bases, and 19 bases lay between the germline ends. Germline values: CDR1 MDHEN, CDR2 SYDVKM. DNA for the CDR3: TGTGCCAGCAGTCCCTCTCGCCGGGGGGGCTATCAGCCCCAGCATTTT. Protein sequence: CASSPSRRGGYQPQHF.

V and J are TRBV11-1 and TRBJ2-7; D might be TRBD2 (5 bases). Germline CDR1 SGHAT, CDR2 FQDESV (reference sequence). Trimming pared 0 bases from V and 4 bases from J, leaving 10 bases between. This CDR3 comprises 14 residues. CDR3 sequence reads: CASSLARAAYEQYF. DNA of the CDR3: TGTGCCAGCAGCTTAGCGAGGGCAGCTTACGAGCAGTACTTC.

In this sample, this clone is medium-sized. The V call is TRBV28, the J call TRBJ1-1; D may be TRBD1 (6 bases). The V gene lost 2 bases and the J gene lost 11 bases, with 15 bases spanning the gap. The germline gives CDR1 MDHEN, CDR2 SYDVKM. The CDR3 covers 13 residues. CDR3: CASSLGQGQGAFF. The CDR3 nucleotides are TGTGCCAGCAGTTTAGGGCAGGGGCAAGGGGCTTTCTTT.

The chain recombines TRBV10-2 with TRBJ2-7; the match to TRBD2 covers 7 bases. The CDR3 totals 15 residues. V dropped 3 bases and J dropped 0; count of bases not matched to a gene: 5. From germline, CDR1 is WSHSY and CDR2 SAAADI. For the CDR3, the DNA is TGCGCCAGCAGTGAACTAGCGTTGAGCTCCTACGAGCAGTACTTC. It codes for CASSELALSSYEQYF.

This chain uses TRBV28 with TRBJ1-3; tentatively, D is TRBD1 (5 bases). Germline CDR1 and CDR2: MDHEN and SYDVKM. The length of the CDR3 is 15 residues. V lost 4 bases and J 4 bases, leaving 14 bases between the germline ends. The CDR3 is CASSSPGFSGNTIYF. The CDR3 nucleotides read TGTGCCAGCAGTTCACCAGGGTTCTCGGGAAACACCATATATTTT.

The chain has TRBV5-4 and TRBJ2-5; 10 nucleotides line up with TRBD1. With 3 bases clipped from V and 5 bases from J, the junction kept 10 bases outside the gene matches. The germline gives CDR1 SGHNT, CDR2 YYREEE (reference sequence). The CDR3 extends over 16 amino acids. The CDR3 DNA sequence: TGTGCCAGCAGCTCCGGGGACAGGGGTGGTAGGGAGACCCAGTACTTC. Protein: CASSSGDRGGRETQYF.

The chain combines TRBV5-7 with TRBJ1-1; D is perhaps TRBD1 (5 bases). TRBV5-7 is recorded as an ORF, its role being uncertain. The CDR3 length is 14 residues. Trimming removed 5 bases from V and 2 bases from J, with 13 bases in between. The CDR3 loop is CASRLEGFNTEAFF. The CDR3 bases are TGTGCCAGCAGACTAGAGGGGTTTAACACTGAAGCTTTCTTT.

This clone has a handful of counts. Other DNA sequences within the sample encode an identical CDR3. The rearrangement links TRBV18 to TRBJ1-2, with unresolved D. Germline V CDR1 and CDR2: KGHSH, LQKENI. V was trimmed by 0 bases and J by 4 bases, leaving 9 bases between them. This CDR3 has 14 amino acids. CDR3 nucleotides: TGTGCCAGCTCACCACCGGGGAGAGGCTATGGCTACACCTTC. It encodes CASSPPGRGYGYTF.

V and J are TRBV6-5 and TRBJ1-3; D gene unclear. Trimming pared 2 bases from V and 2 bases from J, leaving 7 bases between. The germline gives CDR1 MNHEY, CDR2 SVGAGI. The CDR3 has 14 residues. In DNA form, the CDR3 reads TGTGCCAGCAGTTACCCGGACCCTGGAAACACCATATATTTT. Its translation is CASSYPDPGNTIYF.

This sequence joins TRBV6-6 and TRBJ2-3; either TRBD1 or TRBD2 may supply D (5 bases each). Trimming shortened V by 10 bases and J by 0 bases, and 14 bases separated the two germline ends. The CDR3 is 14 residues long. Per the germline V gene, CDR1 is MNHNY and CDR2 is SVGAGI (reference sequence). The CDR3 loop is CATERGGSTDTQYF. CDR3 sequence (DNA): TGTGCCACAGAGAGGGGCGGGAGCACAGATACGCAGTATTTT.

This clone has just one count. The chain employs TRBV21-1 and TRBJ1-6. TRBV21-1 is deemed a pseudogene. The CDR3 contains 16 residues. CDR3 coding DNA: TGTGCCAGCAGCAAAGAGCCCCATCTTGGCAGTTCACCCCTCCACTTT. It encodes CASSKEPHLGSSPLHF.

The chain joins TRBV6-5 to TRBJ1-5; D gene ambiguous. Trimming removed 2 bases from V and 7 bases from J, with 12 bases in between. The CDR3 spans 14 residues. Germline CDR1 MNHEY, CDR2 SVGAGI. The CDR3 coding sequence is TGTGCCAGCAGTTACACCGGGGTTAGGCAGCCCCAGCATTTT. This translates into CASSYTGVRQPQHF.

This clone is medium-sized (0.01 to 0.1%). For the CDR3, the DNA is TGTGCCAGCAGCTTGGAGCGGAACACTGAAGCTTTCTTT. Its translation is CASSLERNTEAFF. The chain combines TRBV5-5 with TRBJ1-1; unclear D gene. Between the trimmed V and J ends, which lost 0 bases and 1 base, there was a span of 4 bases. The CDR3 is 13 residues long. CDR1 SGHKS and CDR2 YYEKEE come from the germline V gene (reference sequence).

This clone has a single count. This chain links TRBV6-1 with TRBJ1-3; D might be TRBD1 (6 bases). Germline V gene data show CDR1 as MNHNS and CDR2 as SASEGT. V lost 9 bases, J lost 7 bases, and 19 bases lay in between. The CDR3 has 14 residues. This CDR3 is CASNPRGTGNTIYF. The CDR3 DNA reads TGTGCCAGTAATCCCAGGGGTACCGGGAACACCATATATTTT.

The CDR3: CASSLGGSSNYGYTF. The DNA of the CDR3 is TGTGCCAGCAGCCTTGGAGGATCCTCTAACTATGGCTACACCTTC. The rearrangement links TRBV28 to TRBJ1-2; D is undetermined. Germline CDR1 reads MDHEN; CDR2 reads SYDVKM. This CDR3 has 15 residues. Trimming left V 6 bases short and J 0 bases short, with 14 bases between.

This CDR3 reads CASSLDRSSTNTEAFF. The DNA for the CDR3 is TGCGCCAGCAGCTTGGATCGTTCGTCAACGAACACTGAAGCTTTCTTT. The chain combines TRBV5-1 with TRBJ1-1; D call uncertain. There are 16 residues in the CDR3. V shed 0 bases and J shed 1 base, with 13 bases lying between them. Germline CDR1 SGHRS, CDR2 YFSETQ. The complete variable domain, with remaining parts taken from reference TRBV5-1 and TRBJ1-1, reads KAGVTQTPRYLIKTRGQQVTLSCSPISGHRSVSWYQQTPGQGLQFLFEYFSETQRNKGNFPGRFSGRQFSNSRSEMNVSTLELGDSALYLCASSLDRSSTNTEAFFGQGTRLTVV.